The 10 T cell receptor beta chains below were found in one sample sequenced in a study of cytomegalovirus exposure and HLA in healthy donors. Using immunoSEQ multiplex PCR, the repertoire was profiled, and TCRdb retains in-frame clones only, with some absent. The sample carries 260,000 or so clones, 90% recorded once. Specimen: PBMCs. These receptors came from a woman in her 30s in good health and CMV-seronegative.

The chain joins TRBV5-6 to TRBJ1-4; possibly TRBD1 for D (5 bases). The CDR3 sequence is 14 residues long. Trimming cost V 1 base and J 6 bases, with 10 bases left between them. CDR1 SGHDT and CDR2 YYEEEE come from the germline V gene. The CDR3 spells CASSLRDGYEKLFF. CDR3 bases: TGTGCCAGCAGCTTGCGGGACGGCTATGAAAAACTGTTTTTT.

The V gene is TRBV5-1, the J gene TRBJ2-2; the D gene is possibly TRBD2 (6 bases). CDR1 and CDR2 from the germline V gene are SGHRS and YFSETQ. V was cut by 0 bases and J by 3 bases, with 12 bases left in between. This CDR3 region has 16 residues. CDR3 sequence (DNA): TGCGCCAGCAGCTTGGCCGTCGGGACTGACACCGGGGAGCTGTTTTTT. This encodes CASSLAVGTDTGELFF. The full variable domain, in which reference TRBV5-1 and TRBJ2-2 provide the parts outside the CDR3, is KAGVTQTPRYLIKTRGQQVTLSCSPISGHRSVSWYQQTPGQGLQFLFEYFSETQRNKGNFPGRFSGRQFSNSRSEMNVSTLELGDSALYLCASSLAVGTDTGELFFGEGSRLTVL.

The table lists this clone with a few counts. V gene TRBV6-4 combines with J gene TRBJ2-1; D may be TRBD1 (6 bases). The CDR3 spans 15 residues. Trimming left V 2 bases short and J 7 bases short, with 15 bases between. Germline values: CDR1 MRHNA, CDR2 SNTAGT. The CDR3 bases are TGTGCCAGCAGTGACGGGGCAGGGGTAGGGAATGAGCAGTTCTTC. It encodes CASSDGAGVGNEQFF.

This clone occurred once. The rearrangement links TRBV28 to TRBJ1-2; D is unclear. Trimming shortened V by 2 bases and J by 0 bases, and 4 bases separated the two germline ends. The V gene's germline CDR1 is MDHEN and CDR2 SYDVKM. This CDR3 spans 13 amino acids. Written as DNA, the CDR3 is TGTGCCAGCAGTTTAACGACTAACTATGGCTACACCTTC. As protein: CASSLTTNYGYTF.

This clone was recorded only once. The chain combines TRBV9 with TRBJ2-5; 7 bases line up with TRBD1. J was trimmed by 2 bases and V by 3 bases; bases with no gene match: 13. This CDR3 is built from 17 residues. Germline V CDR1 and CDR2: SGDLS, YYNGEE. CDR3 DNA sequence: TGTGCCAGCAGCGGAGCCCTGGTTGGACAGGAGCAAGAGACCCAGTACTTC. As protein: CASSGALVGQEQETQYF.

This clone was detected only a few times. The chain links TRBV11-3 to TRBJ2-2; TRBD2 matches 7 bases. Germline V gene sequence: CDR1 SGHNT, CDR2 YENEEA. This CDR3 spans 14 amino acids. V dropped 5 bases and J dropped 6; count of bases not matched to a gene: 6. In DNA form, the CDR3 reads TGTGCCAGCAGCACCGGACTAGAATCCGGGGAGCTGTTTTTT. It yields the protein CASSTGLESGELFF.

The CDR3: CASSPEGRPEVQYF. As DNA, the CDR3 is TGTGCCAGCAGTCCCGAGGGACGCCCGGAGGTGCAGTACTTC. This sequence joins TRBV27 and TRBJ2-7; D tentatively fits TRBD1 or TRBD2 (5 bases each). This CDR3 comprises 14 residues. Germline V gene sequence: CDR1 MNHEY, CDR2 SMNVEV (reference sequence). Trimming shortened V by 5 bases and J by 9 bases, and 20 bases separated the two germline ends.

V is TRBV2 and J is TRBJ2-2; 9 bases map to TRBD2. The ends lost 5 bases at V and 1 base at J; junction bases unmatched: 2. From germline, CDR1 is SNHLY and CDR2 FYNNEI. This CDR3 spans 15 amino acids. The CDR3 loop reads CASSSSGVNTGELFF. The DNA for the CDR3 is TGTGCCAGCAGTTCTAGCGGGGTGAACACCGGGGAGCTGTTTTTT.

The V call is TRBV29-1, the J call TRBJ2-3, with 11 positions matching TRBD2. The CDR3 extends over 15 amino acids. Per the germline V gene, CDR1 is SQVTM and CDR2 is ANQGSEA. V lost 6 bases, J lost 2 bases, and 7 bases stayed unmatched. The CDR3 here is CSVPLAGGLTDTQYF. For the CDR3, the DNA is TGCAGCGTGCCCCTAGCGGGAGGCCTCACAGATACGCAGTATTTT.

The chain is built from TRBV30 and TRBJ2-5, with D unclear. Germline loops: CDR1 GTSNPN, CDR2 SVGIG (reference sequence). Trimming left V 0 bases short and J 2 bases short, with 7 bases between. The CDR3 loop spans 13 amino acids. CDR3 in DNA: TGTGCCTGGAGTGTTGGCAGTCAAGAGACCCAGTACTTC. Amino acids: CAWSVGSQETQYF.